This T cell receptor beta chain was recovered during a study of shared clonotypes between healthy human individuals. Study results and caveats: Memory subsets generally showed smaller estimated richness than naive subsets did.

Every donor was a Caucasian adult from Nashville, Tennessee. Concerning this clone itself: Its antigen is as yet unknown.

This CDR3 is 13 amino acids long. CDR1 is MNHNY, CDR2 SVGAGI, per germline (reference sequence). Trimming pared 8 bases from V and 0 bases from J, leaving 10 bases between. Method: immunoSEQ multiplex PCR; TCRdb's copy keeps in-frame clones and lacks some. This sample yields more than 500,000 clones, of which 95% to 96% are seen a single time; 0.05% to 0.07% belongs to the top ten. The chain combines TRBV6-6 with TRBJ1-1; a weak D match, TRBD1 (5 bases). This TCR came from a woman aged 25 to 39 in good health. Sequencing was carried out using naive CD4+ T cells sorted from blood. Subset given: CD45RA+ positively selected. The DNA for the CDR3 is TGTGCCAGCTCCGGCAGGGTGAACACTGAAGCTTTCTTT. Translated, it gives CASSGRVNTEAFF.